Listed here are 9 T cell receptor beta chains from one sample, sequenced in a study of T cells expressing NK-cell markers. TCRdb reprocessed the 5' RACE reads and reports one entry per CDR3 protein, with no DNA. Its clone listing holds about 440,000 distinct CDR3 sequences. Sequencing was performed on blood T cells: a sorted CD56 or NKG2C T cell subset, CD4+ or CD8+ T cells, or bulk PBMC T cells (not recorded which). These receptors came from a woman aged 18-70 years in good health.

CDR3 sequence: CASSRSEYEQYF. This chain uses TRBV18 with TRBJ2-7; TCRdb's D call, TRBD2, is unchecked because there is no DNA. CDR1 is KGHSH and CDR2 is LQKENI in the germline V gene. The CDR3 has 12 residues.

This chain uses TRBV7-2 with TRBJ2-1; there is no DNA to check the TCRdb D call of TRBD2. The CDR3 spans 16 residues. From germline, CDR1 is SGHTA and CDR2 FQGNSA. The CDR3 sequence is CASSLTLAGAVAEQFF.

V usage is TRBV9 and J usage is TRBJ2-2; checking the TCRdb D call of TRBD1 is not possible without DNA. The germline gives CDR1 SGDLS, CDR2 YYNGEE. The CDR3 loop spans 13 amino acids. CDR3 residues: CATQGSNTGELFF. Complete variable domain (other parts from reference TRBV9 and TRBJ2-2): DSGVTQTPKHLITATGQRVTLRCSPRSGDLSVYWYQQSLDQGLQFLIQYYNGEERAKGNILERFSAQQFPDLHSELNLSSLELGDSALYFCATQGSNTGELFFGEGSRLTVL.

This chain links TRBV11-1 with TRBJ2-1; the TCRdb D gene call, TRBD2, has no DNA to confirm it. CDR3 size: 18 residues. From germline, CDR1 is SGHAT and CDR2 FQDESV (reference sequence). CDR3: CASSPRTSGKVEHNEQFF.

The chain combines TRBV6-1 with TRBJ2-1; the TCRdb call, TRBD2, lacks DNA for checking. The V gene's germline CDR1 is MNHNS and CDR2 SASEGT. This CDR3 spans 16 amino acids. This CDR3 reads CASSDTGLAVTTEQFF.

The chain's CDR3 is CASSLRTKVDTQYF. This chain joins TRBV7-2 and TRBJ2-3; TCRdb reports TRBD2, a call that lacks DNA to check it against. The CDR3 is 14 residues long. The germline V gene has CDR1 SGHTA and CDR2 FQGNSA.

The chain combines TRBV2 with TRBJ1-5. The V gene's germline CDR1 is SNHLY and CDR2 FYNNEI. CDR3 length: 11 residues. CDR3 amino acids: CASSANIAQHF.

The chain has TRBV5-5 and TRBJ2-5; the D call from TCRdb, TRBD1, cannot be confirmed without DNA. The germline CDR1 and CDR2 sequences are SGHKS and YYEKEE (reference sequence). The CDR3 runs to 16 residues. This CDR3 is CASHPSPGTGQETQYF.

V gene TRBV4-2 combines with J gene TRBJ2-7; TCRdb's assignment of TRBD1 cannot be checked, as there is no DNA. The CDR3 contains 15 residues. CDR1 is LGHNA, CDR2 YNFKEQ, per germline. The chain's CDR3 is CASSQGPGQTYEQYF.